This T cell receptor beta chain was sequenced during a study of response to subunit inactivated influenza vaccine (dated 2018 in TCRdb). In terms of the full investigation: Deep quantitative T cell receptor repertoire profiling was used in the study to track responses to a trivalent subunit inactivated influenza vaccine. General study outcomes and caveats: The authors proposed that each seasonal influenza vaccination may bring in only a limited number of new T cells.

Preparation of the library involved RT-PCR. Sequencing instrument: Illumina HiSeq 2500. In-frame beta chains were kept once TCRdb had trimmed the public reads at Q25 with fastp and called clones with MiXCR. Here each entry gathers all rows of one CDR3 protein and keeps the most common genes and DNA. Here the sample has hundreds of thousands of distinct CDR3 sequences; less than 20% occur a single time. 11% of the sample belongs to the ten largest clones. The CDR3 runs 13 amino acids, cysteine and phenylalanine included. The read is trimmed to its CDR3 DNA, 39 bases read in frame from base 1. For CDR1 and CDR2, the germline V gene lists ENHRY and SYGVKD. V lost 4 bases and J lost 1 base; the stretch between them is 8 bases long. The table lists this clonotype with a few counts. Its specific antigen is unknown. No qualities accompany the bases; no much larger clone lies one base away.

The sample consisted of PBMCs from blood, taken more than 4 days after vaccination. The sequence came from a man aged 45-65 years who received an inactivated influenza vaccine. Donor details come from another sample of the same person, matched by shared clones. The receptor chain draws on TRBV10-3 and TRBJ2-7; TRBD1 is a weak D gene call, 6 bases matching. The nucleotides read TGTGCCATCAGTGGACAGGAATCCTACGAGCAGTACTTC. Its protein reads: CAISGQESYEQYF.